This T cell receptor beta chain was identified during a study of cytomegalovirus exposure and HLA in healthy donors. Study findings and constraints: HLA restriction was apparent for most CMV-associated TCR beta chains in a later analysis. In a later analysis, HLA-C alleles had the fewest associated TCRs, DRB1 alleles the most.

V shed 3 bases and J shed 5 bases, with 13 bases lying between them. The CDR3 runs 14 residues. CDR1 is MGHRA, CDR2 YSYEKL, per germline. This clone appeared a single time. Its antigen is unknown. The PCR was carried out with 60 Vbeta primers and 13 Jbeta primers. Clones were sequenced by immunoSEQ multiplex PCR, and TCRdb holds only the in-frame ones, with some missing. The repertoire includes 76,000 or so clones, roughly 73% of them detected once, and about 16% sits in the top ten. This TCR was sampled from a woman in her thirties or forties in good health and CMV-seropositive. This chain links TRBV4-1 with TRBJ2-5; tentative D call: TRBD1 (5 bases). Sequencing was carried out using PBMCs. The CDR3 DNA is TGCGCCAGCAGCCAGTGGGGCAAGGAGGAGACCCAGTACTTC. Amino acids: CASSQWGKEETQYF.